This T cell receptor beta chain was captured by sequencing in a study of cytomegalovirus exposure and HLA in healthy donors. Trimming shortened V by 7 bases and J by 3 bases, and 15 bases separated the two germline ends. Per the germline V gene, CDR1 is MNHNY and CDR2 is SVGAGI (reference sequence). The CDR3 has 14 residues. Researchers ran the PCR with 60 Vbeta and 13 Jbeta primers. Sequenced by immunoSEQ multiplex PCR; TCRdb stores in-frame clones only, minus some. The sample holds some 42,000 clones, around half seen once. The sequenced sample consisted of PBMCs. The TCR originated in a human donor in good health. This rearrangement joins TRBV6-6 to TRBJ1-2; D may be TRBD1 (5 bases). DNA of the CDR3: TGTGCCAGCACCCACGGCGGGGGGGACTATGGCTACACCTTC. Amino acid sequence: CASTHGGGDYGYTF.